This is a list of T cell receptor beta chains from one sample in a study of T cells in Graves' hyperthyroidism and ophthalmopathy. TCRdb reprocessed the multiplex PCR reads via MiXCR and lists one record per CDR3 protein. The sample holds around 300,000 distinct CDR3 sequences; over 20% are singletons and the top ten take 50% to 75%. Sequencing used blood. The receptors were sampled from a man between 25 and 39 years old with Graves' ophthalmopathy. Both conserved end residues are part of each CDR3. A D gene is named only where the DNA matches it firmly. The size field is filled for only some rows; it gives once, few, many or a size class.

TRBV13	-	-	TRBJ2-5	CASSSRPANQETQYF	TGTGCCAGCAGCTCTCGCCCAGCGAACCAAGAGACCCAGTACTTC
TRBV14	-	-	TRBJ2-2	CASSPLDTGELFF	TGTGCCAGCAGCCCCCTGGACACCGGGGAGCTGTTTTTT
TRBV12-3/TRBV12-4	-	many	TRBJ2-1	CASSGPWGSYNEQFF	TGTGCCAGCAGTGGCCCCTGGGGCTCCTACAATGAGCAGTTCTTC
TRBV20-1	TRBD1	many	TRBJ1-2	CSARDGGQGVRIYGYTF	TGCAGTGCTAGAGATGGCGGACAGGGAGTAAGGATCTATGGCTACACCTTC
TRBV4-1	-	-	TRBJ2-3	CASSTRRREEGDTQYF	TGCGCCAGCAGCACCCGGCGCAGGGAAGAGGGAGATACGCAGTATTTT
TRBV6-5	-	-	TRBJ2-1	CASSYSRPSEQFF	TGTGCCAGCAGTTACTCTCGGCCCAGTGAGCAGTTCTTC
TRBV9	-	few	TRBJ1-4	CASSVGRGGTNEKLFF	TGTGCCAGCAGCGTAGGACGAGGGGGGACTAATGAAAAACTGTTTTTT
TRBV7-3	-	few	TRBJ2-3	CASSLTWERADTQYF	TGTGCCAGCAGCTTAACGTGGGAGCGGGCAGATACGCAGTATTTT
TRBV19	TRBD1	many	TRBJ1-5	CASSIMDRGAGSNQPQHF	TGTGCCAGTAGTATAATGGACAGGGGGGCGGGAAGCAATCAGCCCCAGCATTTT
TRBV3-1	TRBD2	-	TRBJ2-1	CASSQTRPSGRFYNEQFF	TGTGCCAGCAGCCAAACAAGACCCAGCGGGAGGTTCTACAATGAGCAGTTCTTC
TRBV5-1	-	many	TRBJ2-3	CASTARTVYTDTQYF	TGCGCCAGCACTGCACGGACAGTCTACACAGATACGCAGTATTTT
TRBV28	-	many	TRBJ1-5	CASSWGGNQPQHF	TGTGCCAGCAGTTGGGGGGGCAATCAGCCCCAGCATTTT
TRBV28	TRBD1	few	TRBJ1-1	CASSPIRQGPTEAFF	TGTGCCAGCAGTCCAATCCGACAGGGTCCCACTGAAGCTTTCTTT
TRBV5-1	TRBD1	few	TRBJ1-2	CASSGGQEGLLYGYTF	TGCGCCAGCAGCGGAGGACAGGAGGGGTTGTTATATGGCTACACCTTC
TRBV6-1	-	-	TRBJ2-4	CASVRDREILAKNIQYF	TGTGCCAGCGTCCGGGACCGGGAGATCCTAGCCAAAAACATTCAGTACTTC
TRBV6-1	TRBD1	few	TRBJ1-2	CASDPTRTGQGDYGYTF	TGTGCCAGCGACCCAACGAGGACGGGACAGGGTGACTATGGCTACACCTTC
TRBV28	-	few	TRBJ2-7	CASSLGGTASYEQYF	TGTGCCAGCAGTTTGGGCGGGACGGCCTCCTACGAGCAGTACTTC
TRBV19	TRBD1	-	TRBJ1-1	CASSKPGQANTEAFF	TGTGCCAGTAGTAAACCGGGACAGGCGAACACTGAAGCTTTCTTT
TRBV2	-	few	TRBJ2-1	CASGGGHPNGNEQFF	TGTGCCAGCGGGGGGGGGCACCCAAACGGCAATGAGCAGTTCTTC
TRBV6-2/TRBV6-3	-	many	TRBJ2-3	CASSRFSSVTDTQYF	TGTGCCAGCAGTCGATTCTCTAGCGTCACAGATACGCAGTATTTT
TRBV12-3/TRBV12-4	TRBD2	-	TRBJ2-7	CASSLSSGTEQYF	TGTGCCAGCAGTTTGTCTAGCGGGACCGAGCAGTACTTC
TRBV5-6	-	-	TRBJ2-7	CASSLFGKSSYEQYF	TGTGCCAGCAGCTTATTTGGGAAAAGCTCCTACGAGCAGTACTTC
TRBV5-1	-	many	TRBJ2-1	CASSLVPGNEQFF	TGCGCCAGCAGCTTGGTTCCGGGCAATGAGCAGTTCTTC
TRBV19	TRBD1	-	TRBJ1-5	CASSTGQGIPQPQHF	TGTGCCAGTAGTACCGGACAGGGAATTCCTCAGCCCCAGCATTTT
TRBV3-1	-	many	TRBJ1-1	CASSHGGLENTEAFF	TGTGCCAGCAGCCACGGGGGTTTGGAGAACACTGAAGCTTTCTTT
TRBV2	-	-	TRBJ2-1	CASSLARSSYNEQFF	TGTGCCAGCAGCTTAGCGCGTAGCTCCTACAATGAGCAGTTCTTC
TRBV28	-	many	TRBJ2-1	CASSLVQRSSYNEQFF	TGTGCCAGCAGTCTGGTCCAACGTAGCTCCTACAATGAGCAGTTCTTC
TRBV9	TRBD2	few	TRBJ2-7	CASSVEAGAGYEQYF	TGTGCCAGCAGCGTAGAGGCGGGAGCGGGGTACGAGCAGTACTTC
TRBV5-1	TRBD1	many	TRBJ2-3	CASETQGDGTDTQYF	TGCGCCAGCGAGACACAGGGGGATGGCACAGATACGCAGTATTTT
TRBV25-1	-	-	TRBJ1-2	CASSRAKGGYTF	TGTGCCAGCAGCAGGGCGAAGGGTGGCTACACCTTC
TRBV11-2	TRBD2	many	TRBJ2-5	CASSLGLAGRRQETQYF	TGTGCCAGCAGCTTAGGACTAGCGGGACGACGGCAAGAGACCCAGTACTTC
TRBV7-9	-	-	TRBJ1-6	CASSFVVGDSPLHF	TGTGCCAGCAGCTTCGTCGTCGGGGATTCACCCCTCCACTTT
TRBV11-2	TRBD1	many	TRBJ2-5	CASSPHKGQGSLETQYF	TGTGCCAGCAGCCCGCATAAGGGACAGGGAAGCTTAGAGACCCAGTACTTC
TRBV20-1	-	many	TRBJ1-2	CSATVTRGYTF	TGCAGTGCTACCGTAACCCGGGGCTACACCTTC
TRBV20-1	TRBD2	-	TRBJ2-2	CSAQPSLAGVRTGELFF	TGCAGTGCTCAACCCTCTCTAGCGGGAGTTAGAACCGGGGAGCTGTTTTTT